Included here is one T cell receptor (beta chain) sequence, with context. Antigen specificity is unknown. TCRdb itself ran the 5' RACE reads through MiXCR, one entry per CDR3 protein. Among 200,000 to 250,000 distinct CDR3 sequences listed, around 15% were seen once. These data are taken from a study of identical twins. The study, taken as a whole, reports: Memory repertoires lacked the insertion deficit that abundant cord blood beta clonotypes showed. Out-of-frame alpha sequences common to twins exhibited an excess of low generation probability.

The germline CDR1 and CDR2 sequences are SGHDT and YYEEEE. The CDR3 contains 16 residues. Trimming cost V 4 bases and J 4 bases, with 20 bases left between them. This chain uses TRBV5-6 with TRBJ1-2; D unresolved. The specimen was memory (CD45RO+) T cells sorted from blood. This receptor was obtained from a woman under 30 in good health. This CDR3 is CASSAGGNRDPYGYTF. For the CDR3, the DNA is TGTGCCAGCAGCGCCGGCGGAAATCGCGATCCCTATGGCTACACCTTC.